What follows is one T cell receptor (beta chain) and its context. Its antigen is undetermined. This record belongs to a study of PD-1 blockade in classical Hodgkin lymphoma. Study outcomes and limitations: Complete responders matched newly diagnosed patients in baseline diversity. Baseline TCR diversity was reportedly lower in newly diagnosed patients than healthy donors.

Some clones are missing from TCRdb's copy, which holds only in-frame ones; the method was immunoSEQ multiplex PCR. The sample shows more than 95,000 clones, approximately 89% of them seen only once. Time point specified: cycle 4 day 1 (C4D1), after six to seven weeks of nivolumab. Brentuximab vedotin exposure varied, and every patient relapsed after autologous stem cell transplantation. Between the trimmed V and J ends, which lost 0 bases and 5 bases, there was a span of 11 bases. The CDR3 loop spans 14 amino acids. CDR1 and CDR2 (germline): SGHRS, YFSETQ. The input for sequencing was peripheral blood mononuclear cells (PBMCs), taken before the fourth cycle of nivolumab. This receptor was identified in a human donor with classical Hodgkin lymphoma. The V and J genes are TRBV5-1 and TRBJ2-5; unclear D gene. DNA of the CDR3: TGCGCCAGCAGCTTGGCTGCCAGGATGGAGACCCAGTACTTC. Its protein product is CASSLAARMETQYF.